This T cell receptor beta chain was found in a study of control samples from healthy donors and cancer patients. Method: immunoSEQ multiplex PCR; TCRdb's copy keeps in-frame clones and lacks some. The table records approximately 150,000 clones, just over 95% of them present only once. Per the germline V gene, CDR1 is SEHNR and CDR2 is FQNEAQ (reference sequence). V shed 6 bases, J shed 8 bases, and the junction held 6 bases outside the gene matches. There are 14 residues in the CDR3. The sample comprised blood. The chain recombines TRBV7-9 with TRBJ1-4, with 10 positions matching TRBD1. This receptor was obtained from a woman aged 25 to 45 in good health. The CDR3 here is CASRTGGAQEKLFF. The CDR3 coding sequence is TGTGCCAGCAGGACAGGGGGCGCCCAGGAAAAACTGTTTTTT.